A single sample is the source of the 14 T cell receptor beta chains below, sequenced in a study of blood T cells in healthy people across ages. It was with a sample-barcoded 5' primer and a J-beta primer mix that a second PCR of roughly 7 to 12 cycles was run. Each CDR3 protein gets one entry after TCRdb re-called the 5' RACE reads with MiXCR. The table records over 600,000 distinct CDR3 sequences, under 25% of them present only once. The sequenced material came from blood. The receptors come from a man between 70 and 80 years old in good health.

This rearrangement joins TRBV10-3 to TRBJ2-1; TRBD2 aligns across 8 bases. V shed 5 bases and J 8 bases; nucleotides not matched to a gene: 11. The CDR3 is made up of 15 amino acids. Germline lookup yields CDR1 ENHRY and CDR2 SYGVKD. The CDR3 DNA reads TGTGCCATCAGTACGGGAGGGCTGCGGGGCGATGAGCAGTTCTTC. As protein: CAISTGGLRGDEQFF.

Points on this clonotype: A single base separates this from a much larger clone, so it may be a read error. The J gene is TRBJ2-1, the V gene TRBV3-1; D gene uncertain. The CDR3 contains 16 residues. The germline gives CDR1 LGHDT, CDR2 YNNKEL (reference sequence). The CDR3 sequence is CTSSQERNDHPNEQFF. The CDR3 DNA reads as TGTACCAGCAGCCAGGAAAGAAACGACCACCCGAATGAGCAGTTCTTC.

The chain uses TRBV15 and TRBJ2-5, with TRBD2 matching over 9 bases. This CDR3 has 15 residues. CDR1 is LNHNV, CDR2 YYDKDF, per germline (reference sequence). V lost 5 bases, J lost 3 bases, and 7 bases stayed unmatched. DNA for the CDR3: TGTGCCACCAGCCCGCGGGCTAGCGGGAAAGAGACCCAGTACTTC. Amino acid sequence: CATSPRASGKETQYF.

The chain is built from TRBV7-2 and TRBJ2-5; D not resolved. The DNA end favors TRBJ2-1, so the J call may be wrong. This CDR3 has 11 residues. The germline gives CDR1 SGHTA, CDR2 FQGNSA. The DNA of the CDR3 is TGTGCCAGCAGCATGCCTAAGGAGCAGTTCTTC. Translation: CASSMPKEQFF.

This clonotype has more than one count but fewer than ten. The genes are TRBV20-1 and TRBJ2-1; 7 bases agree with TRBD1. V shed 3 bases, J shed 9 bases, and the junction held 2 bases outside the gene matches. This CDR3 is 11 amino acids long. Germline assignment: CDR1 DFQATT and CDR2 SNEGSKA (reference sequence). CDR3: CSASRGFEQFF. CDR3 nucleotides: TGCAGTGCTAGCAGGGGGTTTGAGCAGTTCTTC.

This clonotype was found a few times. The chain recombines TRBV6-1 with TRBJ2-3, with D hard to call. The CDR3 is made up of 15 amino acids. Germline V gene sequence: CDR1 MNHNS, CDR2 SASEGT. V dropped 3 bases and J dropped 6 bases, with 16 bases sitting between them. The CDR3 coding sequence is TGTGCCAGCAGTGATCGCGGAAGAGGTTGGGATACGCAGTATTTT. This gives the protein CASSDRGRGWDTQYF.

CDR3 in amino acids: CASSGGDKVGYF. In DNA, the CDR3 is TGTGCCAGCAGTGGCGGGGATAAAGTGGGGTACTTC. This chain uses TRBV2 with TRBJ2-7, with D possibly being TRBD2 (6 bases). Per the germline V gene, CDR1 is SNHLY and CDR2 is FYNNEI. This CDR3 contains 12 residues. V dropped 4 bases and J dropped 12 bases, with 16 bases sitting between them.

This clonotype turned up a few times. This chain links TRBV20-1 with TRBJ2-7; D is ambiguous. The germline V gene has CDR1 DFQATT and CDR2 SNEGSKA (reference sequence). V lost 3 bases and J lost 1, with 7 bases in between. This CDR3 comprises 12 residues. The CDR3 DNA reads as TGCAGTGCTAGGCCCGCATCCTACGAGCAGTACTTC. The encoded protein is CSARPASYEQYF.

The chain carries TRBV7-2 and TRBJ2-1; 7 bases are a match to TRBD2. This CDR3 spans 15 amino acids. Per germline, CDR1 SGHTA and CDR2 FQGNSA. V lost 4 bases and J lost 2; bases outside the gene matches: 5. CDR3 sequence reads: CASSSSGNTYNEQFF. The CDR3 DNA is TGTGCCAGCAGCTCCAGCGGGAACACCTACAATGAGCAGTTCTTC.

The V and J genes are TRBV3-1 and TRBJ2-2, with D possibly TRBD2 on 6 matching bases. This CDR3 is built from 13 residues. V was clipped by 4 bases and J by 4 bases, with 7 bases between them. The V gene's germline CDR1 is LGHDT and CDR2 YNNKEL (reference sequence). The CDR3 bases are TGTGCCAGCAGCCTGACTAGCACCGGGGAGCTGTTTTTT. It is translated as CASSLTSTGELFF.

This clonotype has more than one count but fewer than ten. The conserved final phenylalanine or tryptophan is absent from the CDR3, which likely points to a read error. The chain recombines TRBV6-5 with TRBJ1-3; maybe TRBD1 (5 bases). Germline CDR1 MNHEY, CDR2 SVGAGI. The V gene lost 2 bases and the J gene lost 0 bases, with 14 bases spanning the gap. CDR3 length: 17 residues. The CDR3, as DNA: TGTGCCAGCAGTTACAACCAAGGGGCTCTCTCTGGAAACACCATATATCTT. Protein product: CASSYNQGALSGNTIYL.

The rearrangement links TRBV5-6 to TRBJ1-4; D call uncertain. Trimming cost V 0 bases and J 3 bases, with 12 bases left between them. The germline V gene encodes CDR1 SGHDT and CDR2 YYEEEE. The CDR3 extends over 16 amino acids. The CDR3 protein is CASSLGPGASNEKLFF. The CDR3 DNA sequence: TGTGCCAGCAGCTTGGGGCCAGGTGCGTCTAATGAAAAACTGTTTTTT.

This clonotype was detected only a few times. This chain joins TRBV20-1 and TRBJ2-3; 10 nucleotides agree with TRBD2. Trimming at V came to 1 base and at J to 1 base, leaving 2 bases not matched to a gene. Germline V CDR1 and CDR2: DFQATT, SNEGSKA (reference sequence). The CDR3 runs to 15 residues. The CDR3 DNA sequence: TGCAGTGCTAGAGGGACTAGCGGCCGCACAGATACGCAGTATTTT. Translated: CSARGTSGRTDTQYF.

The V and J genes are TRBV7-9 and TRBJ2-2; perhaps TRBD1 as D (6 bases). The CDR3 is made up of 13 amino acids. V shed 4 bases and J shed 9 bases, with 12 bases lying between them. CDR1 is SEHNR and CDR2 is FQNEAQ in the germline V gene (reference sequence). CDR3: CASSSDRWRELFF. For the CDR3, the DNA is TGTGCCAGCAGCTCAGACAGGTGGCGGGAGCTGTTTTTT.